What follows are 26 T cell receptor beta chains derived from one specimen sequenced in a study of blood T cell repertoires in COVID-19. Clones were sequenced by immunoSEQ multiplex PCR, and TCRdb holds only the in-frame ones, with some missing. In the table there are fewer than 80,000 clones, 88% of which are singletons. The sample taken for sequencing was peripheral blood. These receptors all come from a human donor in a cohort sampled during active COVID-19.

This chain joins TRBV9 and TRBJ1-2; 9 nucleotides agree with TRBD1. The CDR3 contains 15 residues. V gave up 2 bases and J gave up 4 bases; unmatched junction bases: 6. Germline V gene data show CDR1 as SGDLS and CDR2 as YYNGEE. DNA for the CDR3: TGTGCCAGCAGCGTCGGGACAGGGAACTTCTATGGCTACACCTTC. It codes for CASSVGTGNFYGYTF.

The V call is TRBV29-1, the J call TRBJ2-1; TRBD1 matches at 7 bases. The J segment lost 6 bases and the V segment lost 6 bases, leaving 14 bases of the junction unmatched. The CDR3 extends over 15 amino acids. The germline gives CDR1 SQVTM, CDR2 ANQGSEA. The DNA for the CDR3 is TGCAGCGTACGGGGACAGATCCCCTCGGGCAATGAGCAGTTCTTC. Its protein product is CSVRGQIPSGNEQFF.

This chain links TRBV4-3 with TRBJ2-7, with 14 bases that match TRBD2. The CDR3 consists of 18 residues. V lost 2 bases, J lost 2 bases, and 8 bases stayed unmatched. CDR1 is LGHNA and CDR2 is YSLEER in the germline V gene. CDR3 DNA sequence: TGCGCCAGCAGCCAACGACTTGGACTAGCGGGGGGCACCTACGAGCAGTACTTC. Protein: CASSQRLGLAGGTYEQYF.

The chain uses TRBV5-6 and TRBJ1-1, with a possible D match to TRBD1 (6 bases). V lost 2 bases and J 4 bases, leaving 9 bases between the germline ends. From germline, CDR1 is SGHDT and CDR2 YYEEEE. The CDR3 is 13 residues long. The CDR3 DNA reads TGTGCCAGCAGCTTTACAGGGTCCACTGAAGCTTTCTTT. It yields the protein CASSFTGSTEAFF. Drawing the rest from reference TRBV5-6 and TRBJ1-1, the complete variable domain is DAGVTQSPTHLIKTRGQQVTLRCSPKSGHDTVSWYQQALGQGPQFIFQYYEEEERQRGNFPDRFSGHQFPNYSSELNVNALLLGDSALYLCASSFTGSTEAFFGQGTRLTVV.

The rearrangement links TRBV5-1 to TRBJ2-3, with a weak D call TRBD2 (6 bases). CDR3 length: 16 amino acids. The germline CDR1 and CDR2 sequences are SGHRS and YFSETQ. The V end was cut by 4 bases, the J end by 0 bases, with 15 bases between. The DNA of the CDR3 is TGCGCCAGCAGCCCCCTCCTAGCGTCTAGCACAGATACGCAGTATTTT. Protein product: CASSPLLASSTDTQYF.

This clone appeared a single time. The chain carries TRBV7-2 and TRBJ2-2; 7 nucleotides agree with TRBD1. CDR3 length: 15 amino acids. Losses at the gene ends were 6 bases for V and 4 bases for J; bases not matched to a gene: 8. Germline V lookup: CDR1 SGHTA, CDR2 FQGNSA. CDR3 residues: CASSQGTVPTGELFF. For the CDR3, the DNA is TGTGCCAGCAGTCAAGGGACAGTACCCACCGGGGAGCTGTTTTTT.

The J gene is TRBJ2-2, the V gene TRBV27; D is undetermined. There are 12 residues in the CDR3. Germline loops: CDR1 MNHEY, CDR2 SMNVEV (reference sequence). The V end lost 3 bases, the J end lost 8 bases, and 7 bases lay between the germline ends. This CDR3 is CASSFPKGELFF. For the CDR3, the DNA is TGTGCCAGCAGTTTCCCTAAAGGGGAGCTGTTTTTT.

The J gene is TRBJ2-1, the V gene TRBV24-1; TRBD1 agrees at 8 bases. This CDR3 comprises 15 residues. The trim removed 3 bases at V and 5 bases at J, leaving 5 bases unmatched. CDR1 is KGHDR, CDR2 SFDVKD, per germline. CDR3 DNA: TGTGCCACCAGTGATCCCAGGGGGCCCCACAATGAGCAGTTCTTC. Encoded protein: CATSDPRGPHNEQFF.

This clone showed up just a few times. This chain connects TRBV29-1 to TRBJ2-1, with D perhaps matching TRBD1 (6 bases). Germline-derived CDR1 and CDR2 are SQVTM and ANQGSEA. V shed 6 bases and J shed 5 bases, with 14 bases lying between them. The CDR3 extends over 13 amino acids. The CDR3 region is CSVTRQENNEQFF. The CDR3 nucleotides are TGCAGCGTCACCCGACAGGAAAACAATGAGCAGTTCTTC.

The J gene is TRBJ1-1, the V gene TRBV11-2, with D perhaps matching TRBD1 (5 bases). Trimming removed 5 bases at V and 1 base at J, with 8 bases between. CDR3 size: 13 residues. Germline-derived CDR1 and CDR2 are SGHAT and FQNNGV. CDR3 protein: CASSHGGNTEAFF. The CDR3, as DNA: TGTGCCAGCAGCCACGGGGGGAACACTGAAGCTTTCTTT.

About this clone: Given the absence of the conserved phenylalanine or tryptophan at the CDR3 end, a read error is likely. The DNA is omitted, as the CDR3 cannot be located on it reliably, and the CDR3 follows TCRdb's listing. The chain employs TRBV5-6 and TRBJ1-3. Germline-derived CDR1 and CDR2 are SGHDT and YYEEEE. The CDR3 length equals 8 residues, ends included. CDR3: CASSKPRY.

In this sample, this clone turned up once. The chain recombines TRBV7-2 with TRBJ2-3; the D gene is possibly TRBD1 (5 bases). CDR3 length: 14 amino acids. The V and J ends lost 3 bases and 2 bases respectively, with 9 bases between them. Germline lookup yields CDR1 SGHTA and CDR2 FQGNSA. CDR3 sequence: CASSFRQSTDTQYF. For the CDR3, the DNA is TGTGCCAGCAGCTTCCGACAGTCCACAGATACGCAGTATTTT.

The chain joins TRBV11-2 to TRBJ1-2, with D possibly matching TRBD1 (5 bases). Between the trimmed V and J ends, which lost 5 bases and 5 bases, there was a span of 9 bases. CDR3 length: 12 amino acids. CDR1 and CDR2 (germline): SGHAT, FQNNGV. The CDR3 nucleotides read TGTGCCAGCAGCACCGACAGATATGGCTACACCTTC. This sequence encodes CASSTDRYGYTF.

The chain uses TRBV2 and TRBJ2-3; the match to TRBD2 covers 7 bases. Germline V CDR1 and CDR2: SNHLY, FYNNEI. Trimming removed 3 bases from V and 3 bases from J; junction bases left unmatched: 6. The CDR3 loop spans 15 amino acids. The CDR3 nucleotides are TGTGCCAGCAGTGATCCGCGGGAGTTGACAGATACGCAGTATTTT. This codes for CASSDPRELTDTQYF. The entire variable domain, with the rest obtained from reference TRBV2 and TRBJ2-3, is as follows: EPEVTQTPSHQVTQMGQEVILRCVPISNHLYFYWYRQILGQKVEFLVSFYNNEISEKSEIFDDQFSVERPDGSNFTLKIRSTKLEDSAMYFCASSDPRELTDTQYFGPGTRLTVL.

This clone was picked up one time. The genes are TRBV5-8 and TRBJ2-6, with D possibly matching TRBD2 (5 bases). CDR1 and CDR2 (germline): SGHTS, YDEGEE. The CDR3 is 19 residues long. Between the trimmed V and J ends, which lost 0 bases and 0 bases, there was a span of 16 bases. CDR3 residues: CASSLVQIGGNSGANVLTF. DNA of the CDR3: TGTGCCAGCAGCTTGGTTCAGATCGGAGGAAACTCTGGGGCCAACGTCCTGACTTTC.

The chain has TRBV14 and TRBJ1-1, with a tentative D call TRBD1 (6 bases). Germline V CDR1 and CDR2: SGHDN, FVKESK. This CDR3 is built from 13 residues. The germline V and J ends were trimmed by 5 bases and 1 base, with 8 bases remaining between them. CDR3 DNA: TGTGCCAGCAGCGTAGGGGGGAACACTGAAGCTTTCTTT. Translated: CASSVGGNTEAFF. The full variable domain, with the rest looked up from reference TRBV14 and TRBJ1-1, is EAGVTQFPSHSVIEKGQTVTLRCDPISGHDNLYWYRRVMGKEIKFLLHFVKESKQDESGMPNNRFLAERTGGTYSTLKVQPAELEDSGVYFCASSVGGNTEAFFGQGTRLTVV.

The chain has TRBV12-3 or TRBV12-4 and TRBJ2-7, with a weak D call TRBD1 (6 bases). V lost 8 bases, J lost 3 bases, and 11 bases lay in between. CDR3 length: 12 amino acids. The CDR3 DNA reads as TGTGCCAGCCGCAGGGGAATCTACGAGCAGTACTTC. The encoded protein is CASRRGIYEQYF.

V gene TRBV15 combines with J gene TRBJ1-6; 8 positions agree with TRBD1. Germline lookup yields CDR1 LNHNV and CDR2 YYDKDF (reference sequence). Trimming at V came to 6 bases and at J to 9 bases, leaving 7 bases not matched to a gene. The CDR3 runs 14 residues. CDR3 nucleotides: TGTGCCACCAGTGCCGGACAGGGCCTTTCACCCCTCCACTTT. It codes for CATSAGQGLSPLHF.

The chain is built from TRBV6-1 and TRBJ1-5, with TRBD1 as a possible D gene (5 bases). Trimming shortened V by 7 bases and J by 2 bases, and 6 bases separated the two germline ends. In germline, CDR1 is MNHNS, CDR2 SASEGT. CDR3 length: 12 amino acids. The DNA of the CDR3 is TGTGCCAGCAAAGGGGGCAATCAGCCCCAGCATTTT. The encoded protein is CASKGGNQPQHF.

The V gene is TRBV21-1, the J gene TRBJ2-1; the table's D call TRBD1 went unverified against the DNA. TRBV21-1 is deemed a pseudogene. The CDR3 extends over 18 amino acids. The CDR3 DNA reads as TGTGCCAGCAGCAGAAAATCCGACCGGGACAGGGGGCGCAATGAGCAGTTCTTC. It encodes CASSRKSDRDRGRNEQFF.

The chain is built from TRBV9 and TRBJ2-5; 8 bases align to TRBD1. This CDR3 region has 14 residues. J lost 3 bases, V lost 3 bases, and 4 bases had no gene match. The V gene's germline CDR1 is SGDLS and CDR2 YYNGEE. This chain's CDR3 is CASSEGQAKETQYF. Here the CDR3 DNA reads TGTGCCAGCAGCGAGGGACAGGCCAAAGAGACCCAGTACTTC.

J is TRBJ1-1 and V is TRBV2; D perhaps matches TRBD1 (5 bases). Germline loops: CDR1 SNHLY, CDR2 FYNNEI. The V end was cut by 7 bases, the J end by 4 bases, with 19 bases between. The CDR3 consists of 15 residues. CDR3: CASTVPGAGGTEAFF. DNA of the CDR3: TGTGCCAGCACAGTCCCCGGGGCCGGGGGCACTGAAGCTTTCTTT.

J is TRBJ2-7 and V is TRBV4-1, with 10 positions matching TRBD2. The CDR3 has 15 residues. Germline trimming cut 2 bases from V and 6 bases from J; bases unmatched to any gene: 7. The germline gives CDR1 MGHRA, CDR2 YSYEKL. DNA for the CDR3: TGCGCCAGCAGCCAACTCCTAGCGGGAGCGGTCGAGCAGTACTTC. It encodes CASSQLLAGAVEQYF.

The rearrangement uses TRBV5-4 and TRBJ2-1; possibly TRBD1 for D (5 bases). The CDR3 totals 17 residues. V lost 4 bases to trimming and J lost 3 bases, with 20 bases between them. Germline assignment: CDR1 SGHNT and CDR2 YYREEE (reference sequence). In nucleotides, the CDR3 is TGTGCCAGCAGCGGGCAAGGAACAGGTTTATTCTACAATGAGCAGTTCTTC. Translation: CASSGQGTGLFYNEQFF.

This chain links TRBV7-9 with TRBJ1-3; tentative D call: TRBD1 (5 bases). Germline CDR1 SEHNR, CDR2 FQNEAQ (reference sequence). V gave up 3 bases and J gave up 3 bases, with 21 bases separating them. The CDR3 sequence is 18 residues long. The chain's CDR3 is CASSFPRWRGLLGNTIYF. As DNA, the CDR3 is TGTGCCAGCAGCTTCCCCCGCTGGCGGGGACTCCTTGGAAACACCATATATTTT.

The chain links TRBV18 to TRBJ2-5, with TRBD1 as a possible D gene (6 bases). CDR1 and CDR2 from the germline V gene are KGHSH and LQKENI. Trimming pared 5 bases from V and 7 bases from J, leaving 23 bases between. The CDR3 totals 16 residues. CDR3 sequence (DNA): TGTGCCAGCTCAGCCACCCGGACAGAAAATAGGGGGACCCAGTACTTC. Protein sequence: CASSATRTENRGTQYF.